The 11 T cell receptor beta chains in this list originate from one sample, sequenced in a study of regulatory T cells in long-lasting Graves disease. Relying on iRepertoire HTBI primers and Arm-PCR of CDR3 regions, the team built TCR beta libraries. TCRdb recomputed calls from the multiplex PCR reads with MiXCR, one row per CDR3 protein. Of 560,000 or so distinct CDR3 sequences listed, 16% were seen once; the top ten hold more than 10%. Time point noted: newly diagnosed GD, antithyroid drugs for less than 3 months. From PBMCs, RNA was extracted and then used to make the TCR library. The same data also went into a second study, on T cells in Graves' hyperthyroidism and ophthalmopathy.

The starting material was peripheral blood mononuclear cells (PBMCs), obtained at new diagnosis, from a patient treated with antithyroid drugs. The receptors here all came from a man between 18 and 29 years old with Graves disease.

The gene calls are TRBV5-1 and TRBJ2-5; 11 positions match TRBD1. Germline-derived CDR1 and CDR2 are SGHRS and YFSETQ. The CDR3 loop spans 15 amino acids. The ends lost 4 bases at V and 3 bases at J; junction bases unmatched: 5. CDR3 residues: CASSTRTGGEETQYF. The CDR3 bases are TGCGCCAGCAGCACAAGGACAGGGGGCGAAGAGACCCAGTACTTC.

This chain uses TRBV18 with TRBJ2-2; D is uncertain. In germline, CDR1 is KGHSH, CDR2 LQKENI. V dropped 3 bases and J dropped 1 base, with 6 bases sitting between them. The CDR3 has 14 residues. This CDR3 reads CASSPDWNTGELFF. The CDR3 DNA is TGTGCCAGCTCACCCGACTGGAACACCGGGGAGCTGTTTTTT.

In this sample, this clonotype turned up a few times. The chain recombines TRBV5-6 with TRBJ1-1; 9 positions match TRBD1. V lost 0 bases to trimming and J lost 10 bases; unmatched junction nucleotides: 7. The germline V gene has CDR1 SGHDT and CDR2 YYEEEE. This CDR3 has 14 residues. The CDR3 reads CASSLGGQGYGAFF. DNA for the CDR3: TGTGCCAGCAGCTTGGGGGGACAGGGATATGGAGCTTTCTTT.

The CDR3 DNA is TGTGCCAGCAGTCAACATCCGGGACTAGCGGGAAGGCAGTTCTTC. Protein: CASSQHPGLAGRQFF. This rearrangement joins TRBV12-3 or TRBV12-4 to TRBJ2-1; 13 bases fit TRBD2. The CDR3 consists of 15 residues. The trim removed 5 bases at V and 12 bases at J, leaving 10 bases unmatched.

This clonotype was found a few times. CDR3 sequence (DNA): TGTGCCAGCAGTTACGCTGCGGGATCCTACGAGCAGTACTTC. Protein sequence: CASSYAAGSYEQYF. The chain couples TRBV28 to TRBJ2-7; D is perhaps TRBD2 (6 bases). Germline V CDR1 and CDR2: MDHEN, SYDVKM. V shed 4 bases and J shed 1 base, with 11 bases lying between them. This CDR3 region has 14 residues.

This sequence joins TRBV27 and TRBJ1-4; 9 bases align to TRBD1. The CDR3 is 18 amino acids. CDR1 is MNHEY, CDR2 SMNVEV, per germline (reference sequence). With V trimmed by 2 bases and J by 3 bases, 10 bases remained unmatched. The CDR3 DNA follows: TGTGCCAGCAGTTTAACAGGGGGCGTCAGGTCCCCTAATGAAAAACTGTTTTTT. Amino acids: CASSLTGGVRSPNEKLFF.

The chain joins TRBV20-1 to TRBJ2-7; the D is unclear. The CDR3 is 13 residues long. The ends were cut back, 3 bases at V and 5 bases at J, with 14 bases in the middle. Germline CDR1 DFQATT, CDR2 SNEGSKA (reference sequence). The DNA for the CDR3 is TGCAGTGCTAGGGAACGGGTACCCCACGAGCAGTACTTC. Translated, it gives CSARERVPHEQYF.

The sample holds many counts of this clonotype. The V and J genes are TRBV2 and TRBJ2-2; D possibly uses TRBD1 or TRBD2 (5 bases each). The CDR3 is made up of 15 amino acids. V lost 7 bases, J lost 6 bases, and 18 bases lay in between. The germline V gene encodes CDR1 SNHLY and CDR2 FYNNEI. The DNA for the CDR3 is TGTGCCAGCATGGCCGGGACGGTACACCCCGGGGAGCTGTTTTTT. Protein sequence: CASMAGTVHPGELFF.

The chain combines TRBV20-1 with TRBJ1-5; D is unclear. Trimming removed 3 bases at V and 0 bases at J, with 12 bases between. The CDR3 consists of 15 residues. The germline V gene has CDR1 DFQATT and CDR2 SNEGSKA (reference sequence). In DNA form, the CDR3 reads TGCAGTGCTAGGAGATATGGCCCTAGCAATCAGCCCCAGCATTTT. Protein sequence: CSARRYGPSNQPQHF.

The chain links TRBV4-1 to TRBJ2-3; possibly TRBD1 for D (6 bases). Looked up from germline, CDR1 is MGHRA and CDR2 is YSYEKL. This CDR3 has 17 amino acids. V shed 3 bases and J shed 1 base, with 17 bases lying between them. The CDR3 coding sequence is TGCGCCAGCAGCCATGGACGAATGGACAGACGCACAGATACGCAGTATTTT. Its translation: CASSHGRMDRRTDTQYF.

Note on this clonotype: With a much larger clone just one base away, this may be a read error. The gene calls are TRBV12-5 and TRBJ2-5, with D possibly TRBD2 on 6 matching bases. The V end was cut by 11 bases, the J end by 6 bases, with 19 bases between. The CDR3 runs 13 residues. Germline V gene lookup returns CDR1 LGHNT and CDR2 FRNRAP. The CDR3 sequence: CAPGDPQSKTQYF. The DNA for the CDR3 is TGTGCTCCGGGGGACCCCCAGTCCAAGACCCAGTACTTC. Full variable domain (missing parts from reference TRBV12-5 and TRBJ2-5): DARVTQTPRHKVTEMGQEVTMRCQPILGHNTVFWYRQTMMQGLELLAYFRNRAPLDDSGMPKDRFSAEMPDATLATLKIQPSEPRDSAVYFCAPGDPQSKTQYFGPGTRLLVL.